This note documents a single T cell receptor (beta chain) sequence. No antigen is known for it. The data stem from a study of CD8+CD57+ T cells in acquired aplastic anemia. General study points: In CD8+ cells, Simpson's diversity showed no significant difference between patients and controls.

CDR3 and TCR beta VDJ profiling relied on genomic DNA as the template. MiXCR, run by TCRdb on the reads, gives a single entry per CDR3 protein. This sample has more than 150,000 distinct CDR3 sequences, with less than 60% found just once. CDR1 SQVTM and CDR2 ANQGSEA come from the germline V gene. The V end lost 3 bases, the J end lost 2 bases, and 10 bases lay between the germline ends. The CDR3 has 14 residues. All sequencing subjects had displayed CD8+CD57+ cell expansion on flow cytometry. The rearrangement joins TRBV29-1 to TRBJ2-2; either TRBD1 or TRBD2 may fit D (5 bases each). The sequenced sample consisted of sorted CD4+, CD8+, or CD8+CD57+ T cells (not recorded which) from PBMCs. The sequence derives from a human donor with aplastic anemia. CDR3 sequence reads: CSVDGTGNTGELFF. The DNA for the CDR3 is TGCAGCGTTGACGGGACGGGAAACACCGGGGAGCTGTTTTTT.